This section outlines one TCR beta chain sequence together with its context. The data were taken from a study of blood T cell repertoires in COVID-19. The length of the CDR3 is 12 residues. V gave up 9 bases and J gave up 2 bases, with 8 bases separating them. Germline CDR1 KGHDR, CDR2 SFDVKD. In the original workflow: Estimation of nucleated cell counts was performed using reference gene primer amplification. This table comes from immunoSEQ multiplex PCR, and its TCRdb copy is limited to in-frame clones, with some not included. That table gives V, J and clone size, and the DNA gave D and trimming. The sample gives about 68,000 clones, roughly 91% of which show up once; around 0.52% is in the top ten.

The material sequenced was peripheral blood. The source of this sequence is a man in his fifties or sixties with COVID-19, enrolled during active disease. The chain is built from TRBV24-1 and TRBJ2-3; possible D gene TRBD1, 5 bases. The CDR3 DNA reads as TGTGCCACCCAGGACACCACAGATACGCAGTATTTT. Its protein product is CATQDTTDTQYF.